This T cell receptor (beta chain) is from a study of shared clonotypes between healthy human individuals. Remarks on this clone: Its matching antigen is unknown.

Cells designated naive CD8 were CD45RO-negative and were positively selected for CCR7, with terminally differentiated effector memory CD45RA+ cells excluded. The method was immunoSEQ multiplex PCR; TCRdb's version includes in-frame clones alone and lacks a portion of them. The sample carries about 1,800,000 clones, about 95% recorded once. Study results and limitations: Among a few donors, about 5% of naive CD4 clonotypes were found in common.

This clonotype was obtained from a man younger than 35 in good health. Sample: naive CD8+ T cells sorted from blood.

The CDR3 loop is CASSAALQGNYGYTF. The CDR3 DNA reads as TGTGCCAGCAGTGCCGCACTACAGGGTAACTATGGCTACACCTTC. The V call is TRBV25-1, the J call TRBJ1-2; tentatively, D is TRBD1 (6 bases). V dropped 4 bases and J dropped 1 base, with 13 bases sitting between them. This CDR3 is 15 amino acids long. Germline-derived CDR1 and CDR2 are MGHDK and SYGVNS.